Below, 3 T cell receptor beta chains from the same sample are listed, as sequenced in a study of T-cell reconstitution after alpha-beta-depleted transplantation in children. Researchers prepared the TCRbeta library using unique molecular identifiers, the study reports. TCRdb redid the calling of the PCR reads with MiXCR, one entry per CDR3 protein. The sample holds approximately 400,000 distinct CDR3 sequences, approximately 11% seen once. The specimen was PBMCs from the stem cell graft donor, collected from the stem cell graft. The receptors come from a human donor who donated a stem cell graft to a child with acute myeloid leukemia.

This clonotype was observed many times. V is TRBV29-1 and J is TRBJ1-1, with TRBD1 as a possible D gene (5 bases). Germline V gene lookup returns CDR1 SQVTM and CDR2 ANQGSEA. V was cut by 4 bases and J by 1 base, with 10 bases left in between. This CDR3 region has 13 residues. CDR3 sequence (DNA): TGCAGCGTTGTACGTCAGGGGAACACTGAAGCTTTCTTT. Translated, it gives CSVVRQGNTEAFF.

This clonotype has only a few counts. The V and J genes are TRBV12-3 or TRBV12-4 and TRBJ2-3; D is undetermined. V lost 6 bases and J lost 2, with 12 bases in between. The CDR3 extends over 14 amino acids. CDR3 nucleotides: TGTGCCAGCAGGGCAGGCATCCACACAGATACGCAGTATTTT. Amino acid sequence: CASRAGIHTDTQYF.

The chain employs TRBV12-3 or TRBV12-4 and TRBJ1-1; tentative D call: TRBD1 (6 bases). V lost 5 bases, J lost 10 bases, and 17 bases lay in between. CDR3 size: 13 residues. CDR3 residues: CASSDAGEGRAFF. CDR3 DNA sequence: TGTGCCAGCAGTGATGCAGGGGAGGGAAGAGCTTTCTTT.